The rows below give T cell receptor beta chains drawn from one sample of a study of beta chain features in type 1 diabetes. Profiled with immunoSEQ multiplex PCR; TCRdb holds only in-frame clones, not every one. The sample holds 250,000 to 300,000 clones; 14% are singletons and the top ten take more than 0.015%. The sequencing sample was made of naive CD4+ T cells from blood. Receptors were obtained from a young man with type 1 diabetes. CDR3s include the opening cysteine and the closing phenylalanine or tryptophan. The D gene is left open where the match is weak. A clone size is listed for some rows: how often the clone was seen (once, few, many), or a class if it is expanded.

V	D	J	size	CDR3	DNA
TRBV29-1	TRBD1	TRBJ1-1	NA	CSVDYRGDTEAFF	TGCAGCGTTGACTACAGGGGGGACACTGAAGCTTTCTTT
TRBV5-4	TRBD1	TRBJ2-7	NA	CASSLRDRVNEQYF	TGTGCCAGCAGCTTGAGGGACAGGGTAAACGAGCAGTACTTC
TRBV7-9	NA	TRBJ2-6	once	CASSLLYSGANVLTF	TGTGCCAGCAGCTTACTGTACTCTGGGGCCAACGTCCTGACTTTC
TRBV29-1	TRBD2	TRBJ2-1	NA	CSVVGWEGSYNEQFF	TGCAGCGTTGTAGGATGGGAGGGCTCCTACAATGAGCAGTTCTTC
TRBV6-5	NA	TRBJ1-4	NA	CASSYSAGPGEKLFF	TGTGCCAGCAGTTACTCGGCAGGGCCGGGTGAAAAACTGTTTTTT
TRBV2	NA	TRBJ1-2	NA	CASSREDLAYGYTF	TGTGCCAGCAGTAGAGAAGACTTGGCCTATGGCTACACCTTC
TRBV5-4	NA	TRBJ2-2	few	CASSPSTGELFF	TGTGCCAGCAGCCCCTCTACCGGGGAGCTGTTTTTT
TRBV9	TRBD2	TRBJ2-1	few	CASSTSGSWLNEQFF	TGTGCCAGCAGCACTAGCGGGAGCTGGTTGAATGAGCAGTTCTTC
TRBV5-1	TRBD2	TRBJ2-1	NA	CASSFSGTHNEQFF	TGCGCCAGCAGCTTCAGCGGGACTCACAATGAGCAGTTCTTC
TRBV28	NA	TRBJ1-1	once	CASTVNTEAFF	TGTGCCAGCACTGTGAACACTGAAGCTTTCTTT
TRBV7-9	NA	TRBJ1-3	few	CASSLGQRTNTIYF	TGTGCCAGCAGCTTAGGACAGAGAACAAACACCATATATTTT
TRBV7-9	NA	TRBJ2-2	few	CAGLRDAGELFF	TGTGCCGGGCTCAGGGATGCCGGGGAGCTGTTTTTT
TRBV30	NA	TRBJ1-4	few	CAWTMQSNEKLFF	TGTGCCTGGACGATGCAGTCTAATGAAAAACTGTTTTTT
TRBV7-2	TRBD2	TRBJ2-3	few	CASSSLAGYTDTQYF	TGTGCCAGCAGCTCGCTAGCGGGATACACAGATACGCAGTATTTT
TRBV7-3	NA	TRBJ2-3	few	CASSLTITDTQYF	TGTGCCAGCAGCCTGACTATCACAGATACGCAGTATTTT
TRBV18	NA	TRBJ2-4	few	CASSPSDLAKNIQYF	TGTGCCAGCTCACCGAGCGATTTAGCCAAAAACATTCAGTACTTC
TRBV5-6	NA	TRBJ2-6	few	CASSSPTRISGANVLTF	TGTGCCAGCAGCTCCCCGACCAGGATCTCTGGGGCCAACGTCCTGACTTTC
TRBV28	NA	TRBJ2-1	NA	CASSQSFGGNEQFF	TGTGCCAGCAGCCAATCCTTTGGGGGGAATGAGCAGTTCTTC
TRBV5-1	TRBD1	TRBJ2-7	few	CASSFQGAGNEQYF	TGCGCCAGCAGCTTTCAGGGGGCTGGTAACGAGCAGTACTTC
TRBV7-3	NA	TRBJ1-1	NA	CASSPESNTEAFF	TGTGCCAGCAGCCCGGAGTCGAACACTGAAGCTTTCTTT
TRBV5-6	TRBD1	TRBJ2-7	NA	CASSPKTGADEQYF	TGTGCCAGCAGCCCCAAGACAGGGGCCGACGAGCAGTACTTC